The 23 T cell receptor beta chains below were found in one sample sequenced in a study of spatial heterogeneity in lung cancer. Time point in this sample: blood at routine non-recurrence follow-up after resection. TCRdb redid the calling of the 5' RACE reads with MiXCR, one entry per CDR3 protein. Among 95,000 to 120,000 distinct CDR3 sequences, roughly a tenth were seen once, and the ten largest hold more than 20%. The source was PBMCs, collected at follow-up. Receptors were obtained from a female donor with early-stage non-small cell lung cancer.

This sequence joins TRBV18 and TRBJ1-5; D is possibly TRBD1 (5 bases). The germline V gene has CDR1 KGHSH and CDR2 LQKENI. The CDR3 contains 16 residues. V was trimmed by 1 base and J by 2 bases, leaving 12 bases between them. The DNA for the CDR3 is TGTGCCAGCTCACCACAACAAGGGGCGGGCAATCAGCCCCAGCATTTT. Amino acids: CASSPQQGAGNQPQHF. The variable domain in full, with the rest retrieved from reference TRBV18 and TRBJ1-5, is NAGVMQNPRHLVRRRGQEARLRCSPMKGHSHVYWYRQLPEEGLKFMVYLQKENIIDESGMPKERFSAEFPKEGPSILRIQQVVRGDSAAYFCASSPQQGAGNQPQHFGDGTRLSIL.

This clonotype was found a few times. This chain links TRBV7-8 with TRBJ2-3, with 7 bases identical to TRBD1. Germline V gene lookup returns CDR1 SGHVS and CDR2 FQNEAQ. CDR3 length: 14 residues. The J segment lost 5 bases and the V segment lost 3 bases, leaving 5 bases of the junction unmatched. The CDR3 DNA follows: TGTGCCAGCAGCTTCTCAGGGGGTGGAGATACGCAGTATTTT. Protein: CASSFSGGGDTQYF.

This clonotype showed up just a few times. The chain recombines TRBV3-1 with TRBJ1-1; D gene uncertain. The CDR3 consists of 12 residues. V was trimmed by 0 bases and J by 6 bases, leaving 5 bases between them. From germline, CDR1 is LGHDT and CDR2 YNNKEL (reference sequence). CDR3 loop: CASSQEGSEAFF. CDR3 sequence (DNA): TGTGCCAGCAGCCAAGAGGGGTCTGAAGCTTTCTTT. The entire variable domain, with the rest obtained from reference TRBV3-1 and TRBJ1-1, is as follows: DTAVSQTPKYLVTQMGNDKSIKCEQNLGHDTMYWYKQDSKKFLKIMFSYNNKELIINETVPNRFSPKSPDKAHLNLHINSLELGDSAVYFCASSQEGSEAFFGQGTRLTVV.

There are a few counts of this clonotype. V is TRBV29-1 and J is TRBJ2-2; D not certain. V dropped 5 bases and J dropped 0 bases, with 10 bases sitting between them. Per the germline V gene, CDR1 is SQVTM and CDR2 is ANQGSEA. The CDR3 length is 14 residues. CDR3 sequence (DNA): TGCAGCGTTTCCTCCAGCACGAACACCGGGGAGCTGTTTTTT. Protein sequence: CSVSSSTNTGELFF.

This clonotype occurred many times. The V and J genes are TRBV28 and TRBJ2-2, with no clear D. There are 14 residues in the CDR3. Germline V lookup: CDR1 MDHEN, CDR2 SYDVKM. Trimming took 2 bases from V and 4 from J, leaving 8 bases between them. The CDR3 DNA reads as TGTGCCAGCAGTTTAGGGCCAGGCACCGGGGAGCTGTTTTTT. Encoded protein: CASSLGPGTGELFF. Full variable domain (outside the CDR3, taken from reference TRBV28 and TRBJ2-2): DVKVTQSSRYLVKRTGEKVFLECVQDMDHENMFWYRQDPGLGLRLIYFSYDVKMKEKGDIPEGYSVSREKKERFSLILESASTNQTSMYLCASSLGPGTGELFFGEGSRLTVL.

This clonotype has only a few counts. J is TRBJ1-2 and V is TRBV18, with D perhaps TRBD1 (5 bases). With 5 bases removed from V and 4 bases from J, the gap between germline ends came to 11 bases. The CDR3 contains 13 residues. The germline gives CDR1 KGHSH, CDR2 LQKENI. The CDR3 loop reads CASSDRQSYGYTF. The CDR3 DNA reads as TGTGCCAGCTCAGACAGACAGAGCTATGGCTACACCTTC.

This clonotype was seen repeatedly, ten times or more. The chain joins TRBV20-1 to TRBJ1-1; 8 bases are shared with TRBD1. This CDR3 region has 13 residues. The V gene's germline CDR1 is DFQATT and CDR2 SNEGSKA (reference sequence). The V gene end was trimmed by 6 bases and the J gene end by 10 bases; junction bases not matched to a gene: 13. CDR3 protein: CSANRDRTGGAFF. The CDR3 DNA reads TGCAGTGCGAACCGGGACAGGACTGGTGGAGCTTTCTTT.

This rearrangement joins TRBV18 to TRBJ2-7; TRBD2 agrees at 10 bases. The CDR3 loop spans 16 amino acids. The J segment lost 4 bases and the V segment lost 0 bases, leaving 6 bases of the junction unmatched. The germline gives CDR1 KGHSH, CDR2 LQKENI. In DNA form, the CDR3 reads TGTGCCAGCTCACCACCGGGAGCGGGAGGGTCATACGAGCAGTACTTC. It translates to CASSPPGAGGSYEQYF.

On this clonotype: A read error may account for a junction end that differs from germline. This chain links TRBV6-2 or TRBV6-3 with TRBJ2-3; D gene ambiguous. This CDR3 is built from 15 residues. Germline assignment: CDR1 MNHEY and CDR2 SVGEGT. Here the CDR3 reads CASRKKVEHTDTKYF. The CDR3 DNA reads TGTGCCAGCAGAAAAAAGGTTGAGCACACAGATACGAAGTATTTT.

This clonotype was observed a handful of times. This chain joins TRBV7-9 and TRBJ2-5; TRBD2 agrees at 7 bases. The J segment lost 4 bases and the V segment lost 0 bases, leaving 5 bases of the junction unmatched. The CDR3 is 15 amino acids. Germline V CDR1 and CDR2: SEHNR, FQNEAQ (reference sequence). The CDR3 is CASSLAETSRETQYF. CDR3 coding DNA: TGTGCCAGCAGCTTAGCGGAGACTAGCAGAGAGACCCAGTACTTC. The full variable domain, in which reference TRBV7-9 and TRBJ2-5 provide the parts outside the CDR3, is DTGVSQNPRHKITKRGQNVTFRCDPISEHNRLYWYRQTLGQGPEFLTYFQNEAQLEKSRLLSDRFSAERPKGSFSTLEIQRTEQGDSAMYLCASSLAETSRETQYFGPGTRLLVL.

The J gene is TRBJ2-7, the V gene TRBV6-2 or TRBV6-3; 13 bases are shared with TRBD2. The CDR3 has 15 amino acids. The V and J ends lost 4 bases and 4 bases, in that order; junction bases with no gene match: 4. From germline, CDR1 is MNHEY and CDR2 SVGEGT. CDR3 nucleotide sequence: TGTGCCAGCAGTTCCGGGACTAGCGGGGAATACGAGCAGTACGTC. Amino acid sequence: CASSSGTSGEYEQYV.

This chain connects TRBV7-8 to TRBJ1-1, with D unresolved. Germline-derived CDR1 and CDR2 are SGHVS and FQNEAQ. Trimming took 1 base from V and 1 from J, leaving 7 bases between them. This CDR3 spans 14 amino acids. Written as DNA, the CDR3 is TGTGCCAGCAGCTTAGTAGGGCCGAACACTGAAGCTTTCTTT. Protein product: CASSLVGPNTEAFF.

This clonotype was found a few times. This chain links TRBV28 with TRBJ2-5, with D hard to call. Germline-derived CDR1 and CDR2 are MDHEN and SYDVKM. V was trimmed by 4 bases and J by 2 bases, leaving 14 bases between them. CDR3 length equals 15 residues. The CDR3 DNA is TGTGCCAGCAGTTCCCGTCGGGCTAGACAAGAGACCCAGTACTTC. This encodes CASSSRRARQETQYF.

V is TRBV5-1 and J is TRBJ2-2, with D perhaps matching TRBD1 (6 bases). Germline lookup yields CDR1 SGHRS and CDR2 YFSETQ. This CDR3 is built from 14 residues. V was pared by 4 bases and J by 5 bases, with 12 bases between. CDR3 sequence: CASSPGQSTGELFF. The CDR3 DNA is TGCGCCAGCAGCCCCGGACAGTCGACCGGGGAGCTGTTTTTT.

This clonotype was counted ten times or more. The rearrangement uses TRBV7-9 and TRBJ2-1; D assignment may be TRBD1 or TRBD2 (5 bases each). The CDR3 is 16 residues long. Germline CDR1 is SEHNR and CDR2 is FQNEAQ (reference sequence). The V and J ends lost 5 bases and 0 bases respectively, with 14 bases between them. CDR3 sequence reads: CASSPLWGSSYNEQFF. The CDR3 DNA follows: TGTGCCAGCAGCCCCCTCTGGGGGAGCTCCTACAATGAGCAGTTCTTC.

The sample holds a few counts of this clonotype. The chain recombines TRBV11-2 with TRBJ2-1; 8 bases match TRBD1. Per the germline V gene, CDR1 is SGHAT and CDR2 is FQNNGV. CDR3 length: 15 amino acids. Trimming cost V 5 bases and J 0 bases; bases outside gene matches: 3. The CDR3 is CASSETGGSYNEQFF. The CDR3 DNA sequence: TGTGCCAGCAGCGAAACAGGGGGCTCCTACAATGAGCAGTTCTTC.

This clonotype came up many times. The chain carries TRBV10-3 and TRBJ2-3; 10 bases align to TRBD1. Germline assignment: CDR1 ENHRY and CDR2 SYGVKD. Trimming cost V 7 bases and J 5 bases; bases outside gene matches: 6. The CDR3 has 14 amino acids. The CDR3 spells CAINPGTGEDTQYF. The CDR3, as DNA: TGTGCCATCAACCCCGGGACAGGGGAAGATACGCAGTATTTT.

This clonotype was picked up a small number of times. V gene TRBV6-2 or TRBV6-3 combines with J gene TRBJ1-5; D is uncertain. The CDR3 covers 15 residues. Trimming shortened V by 0 bases and J by 4 bases, and 10 bases separated the two germline ends. CDR1 MNHEY and CDR2 SVGEGT come from the germline V gene. The chain's CDR3 is CASSYSDAPNQPQHF. The DNA for the CDR3 is TGTGCCAGCAGTTACTCTGACGCCCCGAATCAGCCCCAGCATTTT.

This clonotype was seen a few times. This chain links TRBV7-2 with TRBJ2-2, with D uncertain. Germline CDR1 and CDR2: SGHTA and FQGNSA. This CDR3 region has 15 residues. Trimming took 2 bases from V and 1 from J, leaving 8 bases between them. CDR3 loop: CASSLLMVNTGELFF. The CDR3 DNA sequence: TGTGCCAGCAGCTTACTAATGGTGAACACCGGGGAGCTGTTTTTT.

A few counts support this clonotype. The genes are TRBV18 and TRBJ1-4; no firm D call. The ends were cut back, 3 bases at V and 8 bases at J, with 10 bases in the middle. CDR1 is KGHSH and CDR2 is LQKENI in the germline V gene. There are 13 residues in the CDR3. CDR3 protein: CASSPGGREKLFF. The CDR3 DNA sequence: TGTGCCAGCTCACCGGGAGGTCGCGAAAAACTGTTTTTT.

This clonotype was detected a few times. The chain recombines TRBV20-1 with TRBJ2-7; TRBD1 aligns across 10 bases. The CDR3 contains 12 residues. After removal of 5 bases from V and 5 bases from J, the junction contained 3 bases not matched to a gene. Per the germline V gene, CDR1 is DFQATT and CDR2 is SNEGSKA (reference sequence). Here the CDR3 DNA reads TGCAGTGCTTGGGACAGGGGCCACGAGCAGTACTTC. This sequence encodes CSAWDRGHEQYF.

This clonotype was seen a handful of times. This chain uses TRBV2 with TRBJ1-4; D remains ambiguous. Trimming cost V 1 base and J 11 bases, with 8 bases left between them. Germline-derived CDR1 and CDR2 are SNHLY and FYNNEI. The CDR3 runs 12 residues. The CDR3 bases are TGTGCCAGCAGTGAAGGAGTGAATAAACTGTTTTTT. Translating gives CASSEGVNKLFF.

This clonotype came up a few times. The V gene is TRBV6-2 or TRBV6-3, the J gene TRBJ2-3; D call uncertain. Trimming took off 6 bases at V and 6 bases at J, with 10 bases between the two ends. Germline assignment: CDR1 MNHEY and CDR2 SVGEGT. The CDR3 consists of 12 residues. The CDR3 sequence is CASSPTQDTQYF. CDR3 coding DNA: TGTGCCAGCAGCCCAACGCAGGATACGCAGTATTTT.